These 25 T cell receptor beta chains share one sample of origin, sequenced in a study of T-cell reconstitution after alpha-beta-depleted transplantation in children. TCRbeta library construction was performed incorporating unique molecular identifiers. TCRdb re-called the PCR reads with MiXCR, one entry per CDR3 protein. The table lists roughly 670,000 distinct CDR3 sequences, roughly 13% of them singletons. The sequencing here drew on PBMCs, taken before TCRalphabeta/CD19-depleted stem cell transplant. The receptor set was obtained from a girl aged 2-9 years with congenital amegakaryocytic thrombocytopenia, due to receive a stem cell transplant.

At least ten counts were recorded for this clonotype. The genes are TRBV6-1 and TRBJ2-7; D may match TRBD1 or TRBD2 (5 bases each). The CDR3 length is 15 residues. V lost 6 bases and J lost 4, with 19 bases in between. Germline V gene data show CDR1 as MNHNS and CDR2 as SASEGT. The CDR3 loop reads CASSDGMGGGYEQYF. The CDR3 DNA is TGTGCCAGCAGCGACGGTATGGGTGGGGGTTACGAGCAGTACTTC.

The CDR3 loop is CASSLAFSELFF. CDR3 bases: TGTGCCAGCAGCTTAGCGTTCTCGGAGCTGTTTTTT. The chain combines TRBV7-2 with TRBJ2-2; D is undetermined. CDR1 is SGHTA and CDR2 is FQGNSA in the germline V gene. Trimming shortened V by 0 bases and J by 10 bases, and 6 bases separated the two germline ends. This CDR3 has 12 amino acids.

With respect to this clonotype: A much larger clone differs by one base, so this may be a read error. The chain recombines TRBV10-3 with TRBJ2-3; 7 nucleotides align to TRBD2. The CDR3 has 17 residues. Trimming removed 4 bases from V and 1 base from J; junction bases left unmatched: 11. Germline-derived CDR1 and CDR2 are ENHRY and SYGVKD. Here the CDR3 reads CAISAWGGSTCTDTQYF. In DNA, the CDR3 is TGTGCCATCAGTGCGTGGGGCGGGAGCACTTGCACAGATACGCAGTATTTT.

This clonotype was counted ten times or more. The CDR3 loop is CASSLSGLVSDEQFF. In nucleotides, the CDR3 is TGTGCCAGCAGTTTATCGGGACTAGTATCGGATGAGCAGTTCTTC. J is TRBJ2-1 and V is TRBV6-5; 8 bases match TRBD2. The J segment lost 8 bases and the V segment lost 4 bases, leaving 10 bases of the junction unmatched. The germline gives CDR1 MNHEY, CDR2 SVGAGI. This CDR3 is built from 15 residues.

CDR3 region: CATSRTPLAGFDEQFF. CDR3 bases: TGTGCCACCAGCAGAACTCCATTGGCGGGATTCGATGAGCAGTTCTTC. The chain combines TRBV15 with TRBJ2-1; D might be TRBD2 (6 bases). This CDR3 is built from 16 residues. Germline CDR1 LNHNV, CDR2 YYDKDF (reference sequence). The V gene lost 2 bases and the J gene lost 8 bases, with 19 bases spanning the gap.

The chain joins TRBV11-2 to TRBJ2-1; 8 bases agree with TRBD2. J gave up 6 bases and V 10 bases, and 14 bases lay outside the gene matches. The germline V gene has CDR1 SGHAT and CDR2 FQNNGV. This CDR3 region has 15 residues. CDR3 bases: TGTGCCACCTTACAACCTTCGGGACTAGGCAATGAGCAGTTCTTC. Protein product: CATLQPSGLGNEQFF.

This clonotype was seen many times. The chain joins TRBV7-2 to TRBJ2-5, with a tentative D call TRBD2 (5 bases). The CDR3 is 14 amino acids. The V gene's germline CDR1 is SGHTA and CDR2 FQGNSA. V gave up 5 bases and J gave up 10 bases, with 20 bases separating them. CDR3 region: CASSLGDLKRNQYF. CDR3 bases: TGTGCCAGCAGCCTCGGGGATCTTAAGAGAAACCAGTACTTC.

This clonotype has ten or more counts. J is TRBJ1-2 and V is TRBV12-3 or TRBV12-4; TRBD1 might be the D (5 bases). CDR3 length: 12 amino acids. V lost 2 bases, J lost 7 bases, and 8 bases lay in between. The DNA of the CDR3 is TGTGCCAGCAGTTTACAGGGTCTTGGCTACACCTTC. It specifies CASSLQGLGYTF.

This clonotype was observed many times. V and J are TRBV20-1 and TRBJ1-5; the D is unclear. CDR3 length: 12 amino acids. Deletions cut 3 bases from V and 6 bases from J, with 9 bases between. CDR1 DFQATT and CDR2 SNEGSKA come from the germline V gene (reference sequence). The CDR3 nucleotides are TGCAGTGCTAGTGAGTTGGGTCAGCCCCAGCATTTT. Translating gives CSASELGQPQHF.

This clonotype was observed many times. The rearrangement links TRBV29-1 to TRBJ2-3; D unresolved. V dropped 2 bases and J dropped 2 bases, with 5 bases sitting between them. There are 12 residues in the CDR3. Germline V gene lookup returns CDR1 SQVTM and CDR2 ANQGSEA. The CDR3 region is CSVERNTDTQYF. In DNA form, the CDR3 reads TGCAGCGTTGAACGGAACACAGATACGCAGTATTTT.

This clonotype has only a few counts. The J gene is TRBJ2-1, the V gene TRBV19; 10 nucleotides agree with TRBD2. The V gene's germline CDR1 is LNHDA and CDR2 SQIVND (reference sequence). There are 16 residues in the CDR3. The CDR3 DNA follows: TGTGGTATGGACAGGGATACTAGCGGGACCTACAATGAGCAGTTCTTC. Protein: CGMDRDTSGTYNEQFF.

This clonotype was observed many times. The CDR3 coding sequence is TGCAGTGCTAGTCTGGGACGGAGTGGCTACACCTTC. Translation: CSASLGRSGYTF. The chain carries TRBV20-1 and TRBJ1-2; D possibly corresponds to TRBD1 (5 bases). Trimming shortened V by 3 bases and J by 7 bases, and 12 bases separated the two germline ends. Germline V CDR1 and CDR2: DFQATT, SNEGSKA (reference sequence). The CDR3 sequence is 12 residues long.

This clonotype was picked up a small number of times. The chain recombines TRBV5-6 with TRBJ1-2, with TRBD1 identical over 7 bases. Germline trimming cut 4 bases from V and 5 bases from J; bases unmatched to any gene: 8. From germline, CDR1 is SGHDT and CDR2 YYEEEE. This CDR3 spans 14 amino acids. Here the CDR3 DNA reads TGTGCCAGCAGCGGCCGGACAGGAAAATATGGCTACACCTTC. It specifies CASSGRTGKYGYTF.

The chain links TRBV6-1 to TRBJ2-2; 12 bases are shared with TRBD2. The CDR3 is 18 residues long. Per germline, CDR1 MNHNS and CDR2 SASEGT. Trimming removed 8 bases from V and 2 bases from J; junction bases left unmatched: 12. The CDR3 reads CASLRLAGGSSNTGELFF. The CDR3 bases are TGTGCCAGCCTAAGGCTAGCGGGAGGGTCCAGTAACACCGGGGAGCTGTTTTTT.

V is TRBV6-5 and J is TRBJ1-2; unclear D gene. Germline V gives CDR1 MNHEY, CDR2 SVGAGI. V was clipped by 8 bases and J by 0 bases, with 7 bases between them. This CDR3 has 12 amino acids. CDR3 amino acids: CASGPTNYGYTF. CDR3 sequence (DNA): TGTGCCAGCGGGCCAACTAACTATGGCTACACCTTC.

Many counts were recorded for this clonotype. The CDR3 DNA is TGCGCCAGCACCCCTAGTCCGGGCTCCGGATGGGACAATGAGCAGTTCTTC. Protein: CASTPSPGSGWDNEQFF. V usage is TRBV5-1 and J usage is TRBJ2-1; D ambiguous. This CDR3 has 17 residues. The germline V gene has CDR1 SGHRS and CDR2 YFSETQ. Trimming shortened V by 6 bases and J by 5 bases, and 24 bases separated the two germline ends. Variable domain in full (rest from reference TRBV5-1 and TRBJ2-1): KAGVTQTPRYLIKTRGQQVTLSCSPISGHRSVSWYQQTPGQGLQFLFEYFSETQRNKGNFPGRFSGRQFSNSRSEMNVSTLELGDSALYLCASTPSPGSGWDNEQFFGPGTRLTVL.

This clonotype was recorded at least ten times. The chain joins TRBV7-9 to TRBJ2-1; no reliable D call. Trimming took 4 bases from V and 7 from J, leaving 11 bases between them. In germline, CDR1 is SEHNR, CDR2 FQNEAQ (reference sequence). CDR3 length: 13 amino acids. The CDR3 DNA reads as TGTGCCAGCAGCTACCCCCACCTTAATGAGCAGTTCTTC. This sequence encodes CASSYPHLNEQFF.

The V call is TRBV25-1, the J call TRBJ1-2; 8 bases match TRBD1. Germline V CDR1 and CDR2: MGHDK, SYGVNS. This CDR3 is 20 amino acids long. Germline trimming cut 4 bases from V and 1 base from J; bases unmatched to any gene: 20. In nucleotides, the CDR3 is TGTGCCAGCAGTGTTTCGATTACCCGTACAGGGGGGCCGGATAACTATGGCTACACCTTC. Residues: CASSVSITRTGGPDNYGYTF.

This clonotype appeared many times. The chain combines TRBV25-1 with TRBJ2-3, with D hard to call. V was pared by 3 bases and J by 1 base, with 2 bases between. The CDR3 has 12 residues. Germline V gives CDR1 MGHDK, CDR2 SYGVNS. This CDR3 reads CASSEGTDTQYF. CDR3 nucleotides: TGTGCCAGCAGTGAGGGCACAGATACGCAGTATTTT.

This clonotype occurred a few times. The chain couples TRBV29-1 to TRBJ1-3; unclear D gene. Per the germline V gene, CDR1 is SQVTM and CDR2 is ANQGSEA. The V end was cut by 0 bases, the J end by 4 bases, with 10 bases between. This CDR3 region has 14 residues. CDR3 nucleotides: TGCAGCGTTGAAGATGGGTTATCCGGAAACACCATATATTTT. Protein product: CSVEDGLSGNTIYF.

Only a few counts were recorded for this clonotype. The CDR3 DNA sequence: TGCGCCAGCAGCCAACCGGGACTAGCGGCCAAAGAGACCCAGTACTTC. It yields the protein CASSQPGLAAKETQYF. V usage is TRBV5-1 and J usage is TRBJ2-5, with 11 bases that match TRBD2. The trim removed 4 bases at V and 3 bases at J, leaving 8 bases unmatched. The CDR3 has 16 amino acids. In germline, CDR1 is SGHRS, CDR2 YFSETQ.

This chain joins TRBV12-3 or TRBV12-4 and TRBJ1-3; weak D call: TRBD1 (5 bases). The CDR3 is 17 residues long. Trimming left V 5 bases short and J 4 bases short, with 21 bases between. The CDR3 loop reads CASSASQGRSRGNTIYF. The CDR3 DNA follows: TGTGCCAGCAGTGCCTCCCAGGGACGTTCACGAGGAAACACCATATATTTT.

In this sample, this clonotype turned up a few times. This chain joins TRBV5-1 and TRBJ2-2; TRBD1 aligns across 11 bases. Germline-derived CDR1 and CDR2 are SGHRS and YFSETQ. This CDR3 spans 16 amino acids. Trimming at V came to 2 bases and at J to 5 bases, leaving 5 bases not matched to a gene. CDR3 sequence reads: CASSFGQGAWTGELFF. CDR3 in DNA: TGCGCCAGCAGCTTTGGACAGGGGGCTTGGACCGGGGAGCTGTTTTTT.

This clonotype was counted only a few times. J is TRBJ2-5 and V is TRBV24-1; tentatively, D is TRBD1 or TRBD2 (5 bases each). This CDR3 has 13 amino acids. Germline V gene sequence: CDR1 KGHDR, CDR2 SFDVKD. The V end lost 9 bases, the J end lost 1 base, and 11 bases lay between the germline ends. DNA for the CDR3: TGTGCCACCTCCCACGGGACCCAAGAGACCCAGTACTTC. Its protein product is CATSHGTQETQYF.

In its sample, this clonotype was seen many times. This sequence joins TRBV20-1 and TRBJ2-7; D unresolved. The CDR3 has 12 amino acids. CDR1 and CDR2 from the germline V gene are DFQATT and SNEGSKA (reference sequence). The ends were cut back, 3 bases at V and 3 bases at J, with 9 bases in the middle. CDR3 protein: CSARPTNYEQYF. The CDR3 DNA follows: TGCAGTGCTAGGCCGACCAACTACGAGCAGTACTTC.